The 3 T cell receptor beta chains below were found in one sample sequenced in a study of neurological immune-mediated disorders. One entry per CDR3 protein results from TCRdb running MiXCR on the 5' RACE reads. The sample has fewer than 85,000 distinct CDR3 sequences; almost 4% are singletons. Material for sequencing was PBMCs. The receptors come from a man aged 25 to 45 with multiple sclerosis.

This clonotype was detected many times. The CDR3 loop reads CASSLGQATDTQYF. As DNA, the CDR3 is TGCGCCAGCAGCTTGGGACAGGCCACAGATACGCAGTATTTT. The rearrangement uses TRBV5-1 and TRBJ2-3; D perhaps matches TRBD1 (6 bases). This CDR3 contains 14 residues. The V end was cut by 0 bases, the J end by 2 bases, with 7 bases between. Per the germline V gene, CDR1 is SGHRS and CDR2 is YFSETQ.

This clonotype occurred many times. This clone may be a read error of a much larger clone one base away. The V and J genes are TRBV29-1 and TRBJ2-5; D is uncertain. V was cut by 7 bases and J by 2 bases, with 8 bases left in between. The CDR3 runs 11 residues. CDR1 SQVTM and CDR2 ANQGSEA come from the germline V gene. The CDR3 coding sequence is TGCAGCGCTGGAAAGCAAGAGACCCAGTACTTC. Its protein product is CSAGKQETQYF.

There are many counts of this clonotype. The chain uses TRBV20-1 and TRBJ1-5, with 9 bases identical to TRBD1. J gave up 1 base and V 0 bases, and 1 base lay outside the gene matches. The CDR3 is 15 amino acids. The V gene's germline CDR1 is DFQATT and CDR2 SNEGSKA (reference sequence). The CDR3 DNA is TGCAGTGCTAGAGAGACAGGGGGGAGCAATCAGCCCCAGCATTTT. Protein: CSARETGGSNQPQHF.